The source of this T cell receptor (beta chain) is a study of blood T cell repertoires in COVID-19. Study background: Acute and convalescent COVID-19 samples came from the United States, Italy and Spain. Sample material is recorded as cDNA or gDNA derived from T cells, B-cell-depleted T cells, or PBMCs.

In the original workflow: Reference gene primer amplification in the assay estimated nucleated cell counts. Sequencing used immunoSEQ multiplex PCR; TCRdb keeps in-frame clones, though not all of them. D and trimming were read from the DNA, whereas the V and J calls and clone size are those reported in that table. Of about 180,000 clones listed, 88% are singletons. Of note for this clone: One end of the junction varies from germline; a read error may be responsible.

Germline CDR1 is SSHAT and CDR2 is FNYEAQ (reference sequence). CDR3 length: 15 amino acids. The chain recombines TRBV7-7 with TRBJ1-1; the match to TRBD1 covers 9 bases. This TCR derives from a young woman who had recovered from COVID-19. Specimen: PBMCs or T cells enriched from blood (not recorded which). The CDR3 spells CASSLVRDRVEAAFF. DNA of the CDR3: TGTGCTAGCAGCTTAGTTCGGGACAGGGTAGAAGCGGCTTTCTTT.